Below, 22 T cell receptor beta chains from the same sample are listed, as sequenced in a study of T cells in Graves' hyperthyroidism and ophthalmopathy. Amplified TCR beta CDR3 regions derived from RNA transcripts. HTBI primers were used for first-round RT-PCR of the TCR CDR3. From the multiplex PCR reads, TCRdb called clonotypes with MiXCR, one entry per CDR3 protein. The sample has 620,000 or so distinct CDR3 sequences, approximately 14% seen once; the top ten hold 9.5% to 15%. Sequencing was performed on blood. These receptors all come from a woman between 50 and 59 years old with Graves' ophthalmopathy.

This clonotype was seen ten or more times. The V call is TRBV7-2, the J call TRBJ2-1, with 11 nucleotides matching TRBD2. CDR1 is SGHTA, CDR2 FQGNSA, per germline. This CDR3 spans 19 amino acids. Unmatched junction bases numbered 22, after V lost 8 bases and J lost 7 bases. CDR3 nucleotides: TGTGCCAGCTCAGCTTATTACGGTTCGGAACTAGCGGGGGTGAATGAGCAGTTCTTC. Protein: CASSAYYGSELAGVNEQFF.

This clonotype appeared many times. This chain joins TRBV5-8 and TRBJ1-1; D is ambiguous. CDR1 and CDR2 from the germline V gene are SGHTS and YDEGEE. With 1 base removed from V and 4 bases from J, the gap between germline ends came to 11 bases. The CDR3 totals 14 residues. CDR3 sequence: CASSLPGVITEAFF. The CDR3 DNA reads as TGTGCCAGCAGCTTGCCTGGAGTTATCACTGAAGCTTTCTTT.

This clonotype was picked up many times. V usage is TRBV11-1 and J usage is TRBJ2-2, with D perhaps being TRBD1 or TRBD2 (5 bases each). V lost 6 bases and J 3 bases, leaving 17 bases between the germline ends. This CDR3 has 16 residues. CDR1 is SGHAT and CDR2 is FQDESV in the germline V gene (reference sequence). This chain's CDR3 is CASRPAPGHHTGELFF. The CDR3 DNA follows: TGTGCCAGCAGGCCCGCCCCGGGGCACCACACCGGGGAGCTGTTTTTT.

This clonotype was seen only a few times. The genes are TRBV3-1 and TRBJ2-3, with no clear D. Germline lookup yields CDR1 LGHDT and CDR2 YNNKEL (reference sequence). The CDR3 length is 17 residues. V was pared by 1 base and J by 0 bases, with 14 bases between. This CDR3 reads CASSQAAGGPSTDTQYF. CDR3 DNA sequence: TGTGCCAGCAGCCAAGCTGCTGGTGGACCGAGCACAGATACGCAGTATTTT.

This clonotype was seen more than once but under ten times. The chain employs TRBV4-3 and TRBJ2-5; the D call may be TRBD1 or TRBD2 (5 bases each). The CDR3 has 15 residues. Germline values: CDR1 LGHNA, CDR2 YSLEER. Trimming removed 0 bases at V and 2 bases at J, with 10 bases between. CDR3 sequence: CASSQDQGPQETQYF. CDR3 nucleotide sequence: TGCGCCAGCAGCCAAGATCAGGGACCACAAGAGACCCAGTACTTC.

The J gene is TRBJ2-3, the V gene TRBV7-9, with D possibly matching TRBD2 (5 bases). V lost 6 bases, J lost 4 bases, and 11 bases lay in between. Germline CDR1 reads SEHNR; CDR2 reads FQNEAQ (reference sequence). There are 13 residues in the CDR3. The CDR3 loop is CASRLADSDTQYF. CDR3 bases: TGTGCCAGCAGGCTAGCTGATTCAGATACGCAGTATTTT.

This clonotype was picked up many times. The chain recombines TRBV20-1 with TRBJ1-2, with D perhaps TRBD1 (6 bases). Trimming took 3 bases from V and 2 from J, leaving 10 bases between them. Germline CDR1 is DFQATT and CDR2 is SNEGSKA (reference sequence). This CDR3 comprises 13 residues. CDR3 nucleotide sequence: TGCAGTGCTAGTCGACAGGAGAACTATGGCTACACCTTC. Translated: CSASRQENYGYTF.

The chain combines TRBV27 with TRBJ2-2; D possibly uses TRBD1 or TRBD2 (5 bases each). CDR3 size: 16 residues. Germline V gene lookup returns CDR1 MNHEY and CDR2 SMNVEV (reference sequence). V was shortened by 2 bases and J by 9 bases, with 19 bases between the two germline ends. The chain's CDR3 is CASSLGAASFTRELFF. Written as DNA, the CDR3 is TGTGCCAGCAGTTTAGGGGCGGCTAGCTTTACCAGGGAGCTGTTTTTT.

This clonotype appeared many times. The chain is built from TRBV2 and TRBJ2-7; 15 positions agree with TRBD2. CDR1 and CDR2 from the germline V gene are SNHLY and FYNNEI. This CDR3 is 15 amino acids long. The trim removed 7 bases at V and 2 bases at J, leaving 3 bases unmatched. The CDR3 DNA reads as TGTGCCAGCATTGGACTAGCGGGAGGGACCTACGAGCAGTACTTC. As protein: CASIGLAGGTYEQYF.

This CDR3 is CASLRDRATSNQPQHF. The CDR3 bases are TGTGCTAGCCTAAGAGACAGGGCAACTAGCAATCAGCCCCAGCATTTT. This rearrangement joins TRBV12-5 to TRBJ1-5; 7 bases agree with TRBD1. With 9 bases clipped from V and 0 bases from J, the junction kept 11 bases outside the gene matches. The germline V gene encodes CDR1 LGHNT and CDR2 FRNRAP. The CDR3 sequence is 16 residues long.

As for this clonotype: One base away lies a much larger clone, so this may be a sequencing read error. The chain joins TRBV18 to TRBJ2-1, with D maybe TRBD1 (5 bases). CDR3 length: 14 residues. CDR1 is KGHSH, CDR2 LQKENI, per germline. V was trimmed by 1 base and J by 7 bases, leaving 11 bases between them. Here the CDR3 DNA reads TGTGCCAGCTCACCACAGGGGATTGAGAATGAGCAGTTCTTC. This encodes CASSPQGIENEQFF.

This clonotype was observed many times. One end of the junction is discordant with germline, which a read error may explain. The chain links TRBV11-2 to TRBJ2-7, with TRBD2 matching over 8 bases. The CDR3 runs 15 residues. Germline-derived CDR1 and CDR2 are SGHAT and FQNNGV. CDR3 DNA sequence: TGTGTCAGCAGCTTAGATCCTAGCGGGTCTTACGAGCAGTACTTC. Its translation: CVSSLDPSGSYEQYF.

This clonotype was counted only a few times. V and J are TRBV6-9 and TRBJ1-2; no clear D. V lost 3 bases, J lost 7 bases, and 21 bases lay in between. This CDR3 is 16 amino acids long. Germline V gives CDR1 MNHGY, CDR2 SVAAGI. This CDR3 reads CASSYLKSAPAGGYTF. For the CDR3, the DNA is TGTGCCAGCAGTTACCTCAAGAGCGCTCCCGCTGGTGGCTACACCTTC.

In its sample, this clonotype was seen a few times. CDR3 protein: CASSPHRGLAYNEQFF. As DNA, the CDR3 is TGTGCCAGCAGCCCGCATAGGGGACTAGCCTACAATGAGCAGTTCTTC. V usage is TRBV7-9 and J usage is TRBJ2-1; 8 positions match TRBD2. V lost 5 bases to trimming and J lost 2 bases; unmatched junction nucleotides: 8. The CDR3 is 16 residues long. From germline, CDR1 is SEHNR and CDR2 FQNEAQ (reference sequence).

The V gene is TRBV6-2 or TRBV6-3, the J gene TRBJ2-6; the D gene is possibly TRBD2 (7 bases). Trimming stripped 7 bases from V and 2 bases from J, with 9 bases between. This CDR3 comprises 14 residues. Germline values: CDR1 MNHEY, CDR2 SVGEGT. DNA for the CDR3: TGTGCCAGCACGCGGGGGCCTGGGGCCAACGTCCTGACTTTC. This translates into CASTRGPGANVLTF.

J is TRBJ2-6 and V is TRBV6-4; D is ambiguous. Germline V gives CDR1 MRHNA, CDR2 SNTAGT. Trimming shortened V by 10 bases and J by 1 base, and 11 bases separated the two germline ends. CDR3 size: 14 residues. CDR3 amino acids: CATSDGSGANVLTF. The DNA of the CDR3 is TGTGCCACCTCAGACGGATCTGGGGCCAACGTCCTGACTTTC.

In its sample, this clonotype was seen a few times. The gene calls are TRBV20-1 and TRBJ2-5, with TRBD2 matching 12 bases. CDR1 is DFQATT, CDR2 SNEGSKA, per germline (reference sequence). This CDR3 is 16 amino acids long. Trimming at V came to 3 bases and at J to 5 bases, leaving 10 bases not matched to a gene. CDR3 nucleotide sequence: TGCAGTGCTAGCCCTGTGACTAGCGGGAGAGGGGAGACCCAGTACTTC. Encoded protein: CSASPVTSGRGETQYF.

V and J are TRBV20-1 and TRBJ1-2, with a weak D call TRBD1 (6 bases). Germline V gene lookup returns CDR1 DFQATT and CDR2 SNEGSKA (reference sequence). This CDR3 has 12 amino acids. Trimming removed 1 base from V and 7 bases from J, with 10 bases in between. The CDR3 spells CSARAGASGYTF. The CDR3 nucleotides are TGCAGTGCTAGAGCAGGGGCTAGTGGCTACACCTTC.

This clonotype was detected a few times. The CDR3 reads CASSFAGYTGELFF. The CDR3 bases are TGTGCCAGCAGTTTCGCGGGATACACCGGGGAGCTGTTTTTT. The chain recombines TRBV28 with TRBJ2-2; D is possibly TRBD2 (6 bases). Trimming removed 3 bases at V and 3 bases at J, with 8 bases between. Germline loops: CDR1 MDHEN, CDR2 SYDVKM. The CDR3 runs to 14 residues.

The J gene is TRBJ2-6, the V gene TRBV4-3; D might be TRBD2 (5 bases). CDR3 length equals 18 residues. V lost 0 bases, J lost 0 bases, and 12 bases lay in between. The germline V gene has CDR1 LGHNA and CDR2 YSLEER. CDR3 residues: CASSQEGWRHSGANVLTF. The CDR3 nucleotides read TGCGCCAGCAGCCAAGAAGGCTGGAGGCACTCTGGGGCCAACGTCCTGACTTTC.

This clonotype was picked up a small number of times. The genes are TRBV24-1 and TRBJ1-5; D is uncertain. The germline V and J ends were trimmed by 3 bases and 7 bases, with 12 bases remaining between them. Germline V gene lookup returns CDR1 KGHDR and CDR2 SFDVKD. This CDR3 is 14 amino acids long. CDR3 coding DNA: TGTGCCACCAGTGATACCGGGGTTGTCCAGCCCCAGCATTTT. Protein: CATSDTGVVQPQHF.

The V call is TRBV7-9, the J call TRBJ2-1; 15 positions agree with TRBD2. Losses at the gene ends were 6 bases for V and 7 bases for J; bases not matched to a gene: 13. Germline V CDR1 and CDR2: SEHNR, FQNEAQ (reference sequence). CDR3 length: 18 residues. In DNA form, the CDR3 reads TGTGCCAGCAGTATCCGGACTAGCGGGAGGGCCTTAGGGAATGAGCAGTTCTTC. Translating it yields CASSIRTSGRALGNEQFF.